These T cell receptor beta chains were read from a single sample in a study of shared clonotypes between healthy human individuals. Assay: immunoSEQ multiplex PCR; the TCRdb copy retains only in-frame clones and omits some. This table holds some 2 million clones, about 95% found once. The sample comprised naive CD8+ T cells sorted from blood. The receptors come from a man between 18 and 29 years old in good health. Each CDR3 is given with its conserved first and last residue.

j_call v_call cdr3_aa
TRBJ2-1 TRBV7-6 CASSLGGPSSYNEQFF
TRBJ2-3 TRBV7-6 CASSLGTGTGPDTQYF
TRBJ2-7 TRBV6-1 CASSDNYEQYF
TRBJ1-2 TRBV6-5 CASSFNPAYGYTF
TRBJ2-5 TRBV29-1 CSVEDGQHQETQYF
TRBJ2-5 TRBV2 CASSETGFGTQYF
TRBJ2-7 TRBV10-2 CASMRDRSYEQYF
TRBJ2-7 TRBV27 CASSLEAGGLSYEQYF
TRBJ2-7 TRBV5-6 CASSQLAGLLSYEQYF
TRBJ1-2 TRBV5-1 CASSTGLRDGYTF
TRBJ1-2 TRBV19 CASSIGLWGDGYTF
TRBJ2-1 TRBV19 CASNQPVLAGVENEQFF
TRBJ2-7 TRBV18 CASSPPAIGTYSYEQYF
TRBJ2-3 TRBV27 CASSFMAATDTQYF
TRBJ1-1 TRBV4-3 CASSHRGFAEAFF
TRBJ1-2 TRBV6-5 CASSEELGYTF
TRBJ2-2 TRBV28 CASSYDRAGELFF
TRBJ2-7 TRBV28 CASSFQGSSYEQYF
TRBJ2-7 TRBV4-3 CASSLGLAGGYEQYF
TRBJ2-2 TRBV18 CASSTPPGELFF
TRBJ2-3 TRBV28 CASSLGTSASTDTQYF
TRBJ2-5 TRBV28 CASSLPRTGGGETQYF
TRBJ2-7 TRBV27 CASSPTGYEQYF
TRBJ1-1 TRBV19 CASRGLSTEAFF
TRBJ2-4 TRBV6-6 CASGNIQYF
TRBJ2-1 TRBV27 CASSFEGSYNEQFF
TRBJ2-1 TRBV4-3 CASSQPLSGSSLGNEQFF
TRBJ1-5 TRBV4-3 CASSQDQRDQPQHF
TRBJ1-6 TRBV4-1 CASSQEVSSYNSPLHF
TRBJ2-2 TRBV27 CASSSTSGNTGELFF
TRBJ2-5 TRBV7-6 CASSQGETQYF
TRBJ2-5 TRBV4-1 CASSQAAAGGLSETQYF
TRBJ2-7 TRBV4-1 CASSQTPGGGYYEQYF
TRBJ1-6 TRBV4-2 CASSQDPGGGSPLHF
TRBJ2-3 TRBV28 CASSFRGGDTQYF
TRBJ2-5 TRBV5-1 CASSPGWGEETQYF
TRBJ1-2 TRBV7-3 CASSLQPGSGPYGYTF
TRBJ1-5 TRBV29-1 CSVAGDSNQPQHF
TRBJ2-5 TRBV9 CASSVSQGLGETQYF